This T cell receptor beta chain derives from a study of OX40 agonist ivuxolimab in advanced cancers. Study-wide background: An agonistic anti-OX40 (CD134) antibody, ivuxolimab, was used to treat the patients.

The table came from immunoSEQ multiplex PCR; TCRdb's copy has only in-frame clones and leaves some out. Among about 64,000 clones listed, around four fifths were seen once. Trimming shortened V by 9 bases and J by 1 base, and 6 bases separated the two germline ends. This CDR3 spans 11 amino acids. Germline values: CDR1 LNHDA, CDR2 SQIVND (reference sequence). A remark on this clone: Antigen specificity is unknown.

Findings of the study overall: At 0.1 to 3.0 mg/kg, CD4+ and CD8+ blood T cells expanded clonally by week 6. Expanded clones belonging to CD8+ T cells outnumbered, on average, those of CD4+. The authors also found low normalized T-cell clonal expansion in some nonresponders.

The TCR originated in an adult with an advanced solid tumor such as melanoma, head and neck, liver or kidney cancer. This rearrangement joins TRBV19 to TRBJ1-1; no clear D. The source material was CD4+ or CD8+ T cells sorted from blood, sampled in a trial of the OX40 agonist ivuxolimab. CDR3 bases: TGTGCCAGCCGGGAGAACACTGAAGCTTTCTTT. It translates to CASRENTEAFF.